This T cell receptor (beta chain) was found in a study of post-analysis software for immune sequencing data. Study-wide findings and caveats: Among a few TRBV segments more frequent in patients than controls were TRBV5-6, TRBV5-1 and TRBV20-1. Controls significantly exceeded multiple sclerosis patients in normalized Chao1 diversity. Samples from a shared batch, those prepared together, strongly co-clustered by F measure.

Per germline, CDR1 MNHEY and CDR2 SVGAGI. This CDR3 has 15 amino acids. The V end lost 3 bases, the J end lost 2 bases, and 11 bases lay between the germline ends. The TCR beta cDNA libraries contained unique molecular identifiers. Between about 0.95 and 11 million T cells gave rise to approximately 520,000 cDNA molecules. TCRdb independently ran MiXCR on the PCR reads; one entry per CDR3 protein. The sample yields fewer than 850,000 distinct CDR3 sequences, less than 35% seen once. A note on this clonotype: Its antigen is as yet unknown.

What was sequenced was blood. This TCR came from a girl aged 5 to 17 with multiple sclerosis. The chain is built from TRBV6-5 and TRBJ2-1; perhaps TRBD2 as D (6 bases). The CDR3 protein is CASSYEEGPYNEQFF. CDR3 coding DNA: TGTGCCAGCAGTTATGAGGAGGGTCCCTACAATGAGCAGTTCTTC.